This TCR beta chain appears in the sequencing data of a study of T cells in localized non-small cell lung cancer. As to this clone: What it binds is not known.

General study results and limits: Appearances in adjacent lung were noted for a median roughly 50 of the top 100 tumor clones. Uninvolved neighboring lung showed the greatest T cell clonality, exceeding tumor.

TCRdb's copy holds only in-frame clones and misses some; the assay was immunoSEQ multiplex PCR. The repertoire holds some 25,000 clones, with more than 65% as singletons. Per germline, CDR1 SQVTM and CDR2 ANQGSEA. The CDR3 covers 13 residues. Trimming cost V 7 bases and J 0 bases; bases outside gene matches: 5. This chain uses TRBV29-1 with TRBJ2-7; 8 nucleotides match TRBD1. The TCR originated in a man aged 40 to 75 with stage III squamous cell lung carcinoma. Sequencing was performed on peripheral blood, taken before any cancer treatment. The CDR3 reads CSGRTGSSYEQYF. For the CDR3, the DNA is TGCAGCGGCAGGACAGGGAGCTCCTACGAGCAGTACTTC.